This TCR beta chain was obtained from a study of OX40 agonist ivuxolimab in advanced cancers. At the level of the study: Head and neck, renal cell, melanoma or hepatocellular carcinoma were the cancers that dose-escalation patients had. Those enrolled were 70% to 85% male, with a mean age of around 60 years and ages from about 20 to 85.

Notes on this clone: The antigen remains unidentified.

The CDR3 covers 12 residues. Germline-derived CDR1 and CDR2 are MDHEN and SYDVKM. Trimming took off 2 bases at V and 8 bases at J, with 9 bases between the two ends. Whole-study findings and limits: Some nonresponders likewise displayed low normalized T-cell clonal expansion.

Exclusion of a patient followed from autoimmune disease history or systemic immunosuppression. The table came from immunoSEQ multiplex PCR; TCRdb's copy has only in-frame clones and leaves some out. The repertoire holds approximately 57,000 clones, with over 80% as singletons. This TCR was recovered from an adult with an advanced solid tumor such as melanoma, head and neck, liver or kidney cancer. The source material was CD4+ or CD8+ T cells sorted from blood, sampled in a trial of the OX40 agonist ivuxolimab. V gene TRBV28 combines with J gene TRBJ1-2; D not certain. The CDR3 DNA reads TGTGCCAGCAGTTTAAGGTGGAGAGGCTACACCTTC. Its translation: CASSLRWRGYTF.